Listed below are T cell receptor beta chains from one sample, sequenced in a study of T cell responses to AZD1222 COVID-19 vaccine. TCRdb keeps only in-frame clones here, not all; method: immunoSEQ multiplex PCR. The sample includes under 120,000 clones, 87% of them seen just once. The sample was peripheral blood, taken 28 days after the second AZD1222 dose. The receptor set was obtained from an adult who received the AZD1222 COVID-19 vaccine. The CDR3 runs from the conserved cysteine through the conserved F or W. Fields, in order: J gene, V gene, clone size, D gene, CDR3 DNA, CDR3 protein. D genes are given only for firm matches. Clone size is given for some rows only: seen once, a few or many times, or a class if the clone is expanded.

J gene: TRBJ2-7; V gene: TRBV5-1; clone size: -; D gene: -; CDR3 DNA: TGCGCCAGCAGCTTTGGCAGCTCCTACGAGCAGTACTTC; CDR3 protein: CASSFGSSYEQYF
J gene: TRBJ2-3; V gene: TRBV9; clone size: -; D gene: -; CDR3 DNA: TGTGCCAGCAGCGACGGCGCGGGTGCATTGGGTTGGACAGATACGCAGTATTTT; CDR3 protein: CASSDGAGALGWTDTQYF
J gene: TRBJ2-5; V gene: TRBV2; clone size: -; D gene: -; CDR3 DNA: TGTGCCAGCAGCTCCGAAACAGGGTCCTTACAAGAGACCCAGTACTTC; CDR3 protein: CASSSETGSLQETQYF
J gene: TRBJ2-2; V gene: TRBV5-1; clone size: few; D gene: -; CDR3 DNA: TGCGCCAGCAGCTGGGGCACGAACACCGGGGAGCTGTTTTTT; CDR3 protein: CASSWGTNTGELFF
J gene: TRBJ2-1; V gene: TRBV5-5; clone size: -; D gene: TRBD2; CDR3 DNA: TGTGCCAGCAGTTTGACTAGCGGGGTTTACAATGAGCAGTTCTTC; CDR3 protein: CASSLTSGVYNEQFF
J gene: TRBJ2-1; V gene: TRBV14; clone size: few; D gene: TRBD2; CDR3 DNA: TGTGCCAGCAGCGGAACCCTAGCGGGATCTGCTACAAATGAGCAGTTCTTC; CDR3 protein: CASSGTLAGSATNEQFF
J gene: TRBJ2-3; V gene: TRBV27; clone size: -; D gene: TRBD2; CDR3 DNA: TGTGCCAGCAGTTACGGGACTAGCGGACGGGATACGCAGTATTTT; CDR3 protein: CASSYGTSGRDTQYF
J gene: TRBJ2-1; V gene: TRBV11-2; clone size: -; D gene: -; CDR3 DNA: TGTGCCAGCACCCCAACTAGCTTCGGCTACAATGAGCAGTTCTTC; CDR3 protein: CASTPTSFGYNEQFF
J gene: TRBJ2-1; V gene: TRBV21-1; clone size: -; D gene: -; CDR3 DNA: TGTGCCAGGGAGGGACAGCTATACAATGAGCAGTTCTTC; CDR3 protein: CAREGQLYNEQFF
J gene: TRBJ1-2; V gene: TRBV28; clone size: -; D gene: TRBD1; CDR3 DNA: TGTGCCACCCCATCCCCTGAACAGGGGAACTATGGCTACACCTTC; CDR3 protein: CATPSPEQGNYGYTF
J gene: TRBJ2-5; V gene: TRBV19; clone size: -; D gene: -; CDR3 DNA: TGTGCCAGTAGTATTGGGTCTCGGCTTGGAGAGACCCAGTACTTC; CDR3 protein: CASSIGSRLGETQYF
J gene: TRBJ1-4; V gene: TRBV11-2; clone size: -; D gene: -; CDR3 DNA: TGTGCCAGCAGCCCCAACAGTGCAACTAATGAAAAACTGTTTTTT; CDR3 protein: CASSPNSATNEKLFF
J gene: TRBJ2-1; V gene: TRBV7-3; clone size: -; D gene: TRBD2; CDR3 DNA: TGTGCCAGCAGCCGGACTAGCGCGTCCTACAATGAGCAGTTCTTC; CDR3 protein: CASSRTSASYNEQFF
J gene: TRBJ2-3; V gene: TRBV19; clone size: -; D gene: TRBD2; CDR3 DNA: TGTGCCAGTAATCCTCTAGCGGGAGGAATTAATACGCAGTATTTT; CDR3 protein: CASNPLAGGINTQYF
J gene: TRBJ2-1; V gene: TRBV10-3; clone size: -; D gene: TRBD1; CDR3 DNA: TGTGCCATCAGTGAGATATGGACAGGGGAAGGGGATGAGCAGTTCTTC; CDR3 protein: CAISEIWTGEGDEQFF
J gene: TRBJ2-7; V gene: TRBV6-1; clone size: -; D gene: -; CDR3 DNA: TGTGCCAGCAGTGAATTTCTTACAATCCCCTACGAGCAGTACTTC; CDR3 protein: CASSEFLTIPYEQYF
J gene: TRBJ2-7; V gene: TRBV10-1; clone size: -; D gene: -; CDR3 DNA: TGCGCCAGCAGTGAGTTGCCTACCTACAGACCCTACGAGCAGTACTTC; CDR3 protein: CASSELPTYRPYEQYF
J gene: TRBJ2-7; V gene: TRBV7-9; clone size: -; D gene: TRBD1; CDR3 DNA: TGTGCCAGCAGCTCAACAGGGGGCGCCCCCGGCGAGCAGTACTTC; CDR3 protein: CASSSTGGAPGEQYF
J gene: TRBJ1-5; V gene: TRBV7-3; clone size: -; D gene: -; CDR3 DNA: TGTGCCAGCAGCTTAACTAGCAATCAGCCCCAGCATTTT; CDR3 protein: CASSLTSNQPQHF
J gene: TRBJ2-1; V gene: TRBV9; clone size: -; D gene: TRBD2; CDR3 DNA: TGTGCCAGCAGCGTCCCCGGGACTAGCGGGATTAGTGAGCAGTTCTTC; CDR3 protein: CASSVPGTSGISEQFF
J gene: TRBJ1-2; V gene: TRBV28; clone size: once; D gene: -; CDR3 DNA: TGTGCCAGCAGTTTATGGGGGCGCGAGGGCTACACCTTC; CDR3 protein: CASSLWGREGYTF
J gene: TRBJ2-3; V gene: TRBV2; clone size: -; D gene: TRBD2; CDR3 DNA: TGTGCCACTGGACTAGCGGGAGCTCGGACAGATACGCAGTATTTT; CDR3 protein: CATGLAGARTDTQYF
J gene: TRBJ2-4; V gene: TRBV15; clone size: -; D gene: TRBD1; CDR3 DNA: TGTGCCACCAGCAGGGAACAGGGGTGGGGAACCAAAAACATTCAGTACTTC; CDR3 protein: CATSREQGWGTKNIQYF
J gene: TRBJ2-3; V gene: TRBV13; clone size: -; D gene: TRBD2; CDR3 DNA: TGTGCCAGCAGCCCCCTCGGGACTAGGGGTACAGATACGCAGTATTTT; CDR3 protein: CASSPLGTRGTDTQYF
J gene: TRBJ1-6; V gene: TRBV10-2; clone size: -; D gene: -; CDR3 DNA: TGCGCCAGCAGTGAGTTCGGACGGAATTCACCCCTCCACTTT; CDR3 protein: CASSEFGRNSPLHF
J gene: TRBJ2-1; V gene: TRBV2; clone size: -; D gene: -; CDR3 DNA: TGTGCCAGCAGTGATTGGAGTCCCTCCTACAATGAGCAGTTCTTC; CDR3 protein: CASSDWSPSYNEQFF
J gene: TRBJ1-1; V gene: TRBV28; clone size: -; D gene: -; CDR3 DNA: TGTGCCAGCTTATTACCAGGGGTAAAGGCTCAATTCTTT; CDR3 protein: CASLLPGVKAQFF
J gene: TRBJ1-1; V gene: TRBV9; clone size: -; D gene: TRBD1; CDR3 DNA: TGTGCCAGCAGCGTTGAGGACAGGAACGATGAAGCTTTCTTT; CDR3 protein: CASSVEDRNDEAFF